One sample yielded the 31 T cell receptor beta chains listed below, sequenced in a study of T cell responses to AZD1222 COVID-19 vaccine. Sequencing was performed with immunoSEQ multiplex PCR; in TCRdb, only in-frame clones are kept and a portion is missing. The table records about 160,000 clones, roughly 90% of them present only once. Sequencing used peripheral blood, obtained on day 0 of AZD1222 vaccination. These receptors were taken from an adult in good health.

The V call is TRBV12-3 or TRBV12-4, the J call TRBJ2-7; D may be TRBD1 (5 bases). This CDR3 contains 13 residues. Trimming stripped 6 bases from V and 3 bases from J, with 12 bases between. CDR3 sequence: CASSIPTVYEQYF. CDR3 nucleotides: TGTGCCAGCAGCATCCCGACAGTCTACGAGCAGTACTTC.

This rearrangement joins TRBV19 to TRBJ2-3, with 12 positions matching TRBD2. V was pared by 7 bases and J by 2 bases, with 4 bases of the junction left unmatched. CDR3 length: 15 amino acids. CDR1 and CDR2 from the germline V gene are LNHDA and SQIVND (reference sequence). The CDR3 is CASKRTSGNTDTQYF. CDR3 sequence (DNA): TGTGCCAGTAAAAGGACTAGCGGGAACACAGATACGCAGTATTTT.

This clone was observed a single time. This rearrangement joins TRBV18 to TRBJ2-7; TRBD1 matches at 10 bases. The CDR3 sequence is 13 residues long. V lost 8 bases to trimming and J lost 5 bases; unmatched junction nucleotides: 6. Per germline, CDR1 KGHSH and CDR2 LQKENI. The CDR3 DNA follows: TGTGCCAGCGCTCGGGACAGGGGCAACGAGCAGTACTTC. Amino acid sequence: CASARDRGNEQYF.

This clone was seen a single time. The chain carries TRBV25-1 and TRBJ1-2; 7 nucleotides agree with TRBD1. The V gene end was trimmed by 2 bases and the J gene end by 4 bases; junction bases not matched to a gene: 1. CDR1 is MGHDK, CDR2 SYGVNS, per germline. This CDR3 has 13 residues. For the CDR3, the DNA is TGTGCCAGCAGTGAAAGGGACAGCTATGGCTACACCTTC. It specifies CASSERDSYGYTF.

The table lists this clone with a few counts. V gene TRBV7-9 combines with J gene TRBJ2-2; D gene ambiguous. The length of the CDR3 is 14 residues. Per germline, CDR1 SEHNR and CDR2 FQNEAQ (reference sequence). V shed 7 bases and J shed 6 bases, with 15 bases lying between them. The CDR3 region is CASMSTRSAGELFF. CDR3 in DNA: TGTGCCAGCATGTCGACAAGATCGGCCGGGGAGCTGTTTTTT.

The gene calls are TRBV30 and TRBJ2-7, with 7 bases matching TRBD2. V shed 1 base and J 0 bases; nucleotides not matched to a gene: 9. Per germline, CDR1 GTSNPN and CDR2 SVGIG (reference sequence). The CDR3 runs 16 residues. CDR3 in DNA: TGTGCCTGGAGTGCGTGGGGGGGGTTTAGCTCCTACGAGCAGTACTTC. Translation gives CAWSAWGGFSSYEQYF.

The chain has TRBV7-2 and TRBJ1-5, with no clear D. CDR1 SGHTA and CDR2 FQGNSA come from the germline V gene. V dropped 3 bases and J dropped 0 bases, with 6 bases sitting between them. The CDR3 extends over 14 amino acids. CDR3: CASSLSYSNQPQHF. CDR3 bases: TGTGCCAGCAGCTTGAGTTATAGCAATCAGCCCCAGCATTTT.

This chain links TRBV28 with TRBJ1-5; 7 positions match TRBD1. Trimming removed 3 bases from V and 7 bases from J; junction bases left unmatched: 9. This CDR3 region has 15 residues. Per the germline V gene, CDR1 is MDHEN and CDR2 is SYDVKM. The CDR3 sequence is CASSLGPQGRQPQHF. The CDR3 DNA sequence: TGTGCCAGCAGTTTGGGGCCACAGGGGCGCCAGCCCCAGCATTTT.

The V call is TRBV6-4, the J call TRBJ1-5; TRBD1 agrees at 8 bases. Trimming removed 6 bases from V and 2 bases from J; junction bases left unmatched: 9. The germline V gene has CDR1 MRHNA and CDR2 SNTAGT. This CDR3 spans 16 amino acids. The CDR3 DNA follows: TGTGCCAGCAGCCCTCAGGCGGGACAGGGCAATCAGCCCCAGCATTTT. This codes for CASSPQAGQGNQPQHF.

V and J are TRBV7-8 and TRBJ2-3; D possibly uses TRBD1 or TRBD2 (5 bases each). Trimming removed 4 bases from V and 2 bases from J, with 16 bases in between. Germline assignment: CDR1 SGHVS and CDR2 FQNEAQ. The CDR3 sequence is 16 residues long. Here the CDR3 DNA reads TGTGCCAGCAGCTCCCGCCGGGACCCTTACACAGATACGCAGTATTTT. Encoded protein: CASSSRRDPYTDTQYF.

This clone was seen a handful of times. This chain links TRBV18 with TRBJ1-4, with D unresolved. Trimming shortened V by 6 bases and J by 5 bases, and 13 bases separated the two germline ends. CDR1 and CDR2 from the germline V gene are KGHSH and LQKENI. The CDR3 has 14 amino acids. The CDR3 nucleotides read TGTGCCAGCTCCCTCAGACAACCGAATGAAAAACTGTTTTTT. Its translation is CASSLRQPNEKLFF.

The gene calls are TRBV29-1 and TRBJ2-1; TRBD2 might be the D (5 bases). V was pared by 0 bases and J by 1 base, with 7 bases between. This CDR3 has 14 residues. CDR1 and CDR2 (germline): SQVTM, ANQGSEA. CDR3: CSVEDPGSYNEQFF. The CDR3, as DNA: TGCAGCGTTGAAGATCCGGGGTCCTACAATGAGCAGTTCTTC.

The chain carries TRBV6-5 and TRBJ2-3; 10 nucleotides align to TRBD2. The junction had 5 bases not matched to a gene; V was cut back by 6 bases and J by 2 bases. CDR1 and CDR2 from the germline V gene are MNHEY and SVGAGI. This CDR3 comprises 15 residues. CDR3 sequence reads: CASSVTSGNTDTQYF. In DNA, the CDR3 is TGTGCCAGCAGCGTAACTAGCGGGAACACAGATACGCAGTATTTT.

The chain uses TRBV6-5 and TRBJ1-6; 7 nucleotides match TRBD1. Germline-derived CDR1 and CDR2 are MNHEY and SVGAGI. The CDR3 runs 15 residues. V was pared by 6 bases and J by 3 bases, with 5 bases of the junction left unmatched. This CDR3 is CASRQGRYYNSPLHF. The CDR3 DNA is TGTGCCAGCAGACAGGGGCGATACTATAATTCACCCCTCCACTTT.

The sample holds one count of this clone. The chain is built from TRBV4-2 and TRBJ2-2; 7 bases agree with TRBD1. Trimming removed 3 bases from V and 2 bases from J; junction bases left unmatched: 9. Germline V CDR1 and CDR2: LGHNA, YNFKEQ. The CDR3 consists of 17 residues. DNA of the CDR3: TGTGCCAGCAGCCACGAGACCGGGACAGCAAACACCGGGGAGCTGTTTTTT. Its protein product is CASSHETGTANTGELFF.

The chain couples TRBV6-2 or TRBV6-3 to TRBJ1-5; D ambiguous. The CDR3 is made up of 14 amino acids. Germline loops: CDR1 MNHEY, CDR2 SVGEGT. Between the trimmed V and J ends, which lost 4 bases and 0 bases, there was a span of 7 bases. CDR3 amino acids: CASSSGYSNQPQHF. CDR3 sequence (DNA): TGTGCCAGCAGTTCCGGGTATAGCAATCAGCCCCAGCATTTT.

The chain has TRBV7-6 and TRBJ2-5; TRBD1 might be the D (6 bases). Trimming stripped 4 bases from V and 11 bases from J, with 17 bases between. There are 13 residues in the CDR3. CDR1 is SGHVS, CDR2 FNYEAQ, per germline. The CDR3 protein is CASSSTDRPPQYF. In DNA form, the CDR3 reads TGTGCCAGCAGCTCAACTGACAGGCCCCCGCAGTACTTC. Full variable domain (outside the CDR3, taken from reference TRBV7-6 and TRBJ2-5): GAGVSQSPRYKVTKRGQDVALRCDPISGHVSLYWYRQALGQGPEFLTYFNYEAQQDKSGLPNDRFSAERPEGSISTLTIQRTEQRDSAMYRCASSSTDRPPQYFGPGTRLLVL.

This chain joins TRBV30 and TRBJ2-6, with D uncertain. CDR1 and CDR2 from the germline V gene are GTSNPN and SVGIG (reference sequence). CDR3 length: 14 residues. V was trimmed by 5 bases and J by 2 bases, leaving 10 bases between them. As DNA, the CDR3 is TGTGCCTGGGTTAGCAACGCTGGGGCCAACGTCCTGACTTTC. Its translation is CAWVSNAGANVLTF.

The chain uses TRBV7-9 and TRBJ2-2; 7 bases are a match to TRBD1. The CDR3 loop spans 16 amino acids. The junction had 14 bases not matched to a gene; V was cut back by 6 bases and J by 7 bases. Per germline, CDR1 SEHNR and CDR2 FQNEAQ (reference sequence). This chain's CDR3 is CASSTISQGLYGELFF. The CDR3, as DNA: TGTGCCAGCAGTACCATTTCACAGGGGCTTTACGGGGAGCTGTTTTTT.

The V and J genes are TRBV27 and TRBJ2-1; D is perhaps TRBD1 (5 bases). V shed 6 bases and J shed 0 bases, with 15 bases lying between them. Germline V lookup: CDR1 MNHEY, CDR2 SMNVEV (reference sequence). This CDR3 contains 16 residues. In DNA, the CDR3 is TGTGCCAGCAGACCATTCCAGGGAAGCTCCTACAATGAGCAGTTCTTC. Its protein is CASRPFQGSSYNEQFF.

The CDR3: CASSLTGGNTEAFF. The CDR3 DNA is TGTGCCAGCAGCCTCACAGGGGGGAACACTGAAGCTTTCTTT. This chain connects TRBV27 to TRBJ1-1; 8 bases agree with TRBD1. With 6 bases clipped from V and 1 base from J, the junction kept 4 bases outside the gene matches. The length of the CDR3 is 14 residues. The germline V gene encodes CDR1 MNHEY and CDR2 SMNVEV (reference sequence).

This chain uses TRBV28 with TRBJ1-2; D not resolved. Per the germline V gene, CDR1 is MDHEN and CDR2 is SYDVKM. CDR3 length: 14 residues. V lost 6 bases and J lost 4, with 15 bases in between. CDR3 region: CASRSPSRPYGYTF. CDR3 nucleotides: TGTGCCAGCAGATCCCCCAGCAGGCCCTATGGCTACACCTTC.

This chain connects TRBV9 to TRBJ2-1; 11 bases are a match to TRBD2. Germline-derived CDR1 and CDR2 are SGDLS and YYNGEE. V lost 4 bases to trimming and J lost 7 bases; unmatched junction nucleotides: 4. CDR3 length: 14 residues. The CDR3 loop reads CASSTSGSDNEQFF. The CDR3 DNA sequence: TGTGCCAGCAGCACTAGCGGGAGTGATAATGAGCAGTTCTTC.

The V gene is TRBV25-1, the J gene TRBJ1-1, with 9 bases aligning to TRBD1. Germline CDR1 is MGHDK and CDR2 is SYGVNS. The CDR3 sequence is 14 residues long. Losses at the gene ends were 7 bases for V and 5 bases for J; bases not matched to a gene: 8. The CDR3 region has the DNA TGTGCCAGCAAGAAAGGACAGGGGTGGACTGAAGCTTTCTTT. Its translation is CASKKGQGWTEAFF.

The chain uses TRBV9 and TRBJ1-4, with TRBD1 matching over 8 bases. CDR3 length: 15 amino acids. Germline V gives CDR1 SGDLS, CDR2 YYNGEE. Unmatched junction bases numbered 7, after V lost 3 bases and J lost 6 bases. This chain's CDR3 is CASSARQGMDEKLFF. The CDR3 DNA sequence: TGTGCCAGCAGCGCTAGACAGGGGATGGATGAAAAACTGTTTTTT.

Details on this clone: This CDR3 is also generated by other DNA sequences in the sample. The chain employs TRBV7-2 and TRBJ1-3, with D unclear. The CDR3 sequence is 13 residues long. The V end lost 5 bases, the J end lost 0 bases, and 5 bases lay between the germline ends. In germline, CDR1 is SGHTA, CDR2 FQGNSA. CDR3 sequence: CASSLGSGNTIYF. In nucleotides, the CDR3 is TGTGCCAGCAGCCTAGGCTCTGGAAACACCATATATTTT.

The rearrangement uses TRBV28 and TRBJ1-5; D unresolved. CDR3 size: 14 residues. The germline CDR1 and CDR2 sequences are MDHEN and SYDVKM. V lost 2 bases, J lost 7 bases, and 12 bases lay in between. The CDR3 protein is CASSLDPGQQPQHF. CDR3 coding DNA: TGTGCCAGCAGTTTAGACCCCGGCCAGCAGCCCCAGCATTTT.

The chain carries TRBV19 and TRBJ1-1; 8 bases fit TRBD1. The CDR3 has 15 residues. CDR1 and CDR2 from the germline V gene are LNHDA and SQIVND (reference sequence). The V segment lost 5 bases and the J segment 5 bases; nucleotides outside the gene matches: 10. The CDR3 sequence: CASSDPGGAETEAFF. The CDR3 region has the DNA TGTGCCAGTAGTGACCCAGGGGGCGCGGAAACTGAAGCTTTCTTT.

The CDR3 loop reads CASMDGDNEQFF. The CDR3 DNA follows: TGCGCCAGCATGGACGGGGACAATGAGCAGTTCTTC. The chain combines TRBV5-1 with TRBJ2-1; tentatively, D is TRBD2 (5 bases). The CDR3 spans 12 residues. The ends were cut back, 6 bases at V and 5 bases at J, with 9 bases in the middle. Germline V gives CDR1 SGHRS, CDR2 YFSETQ.

This rearrangement joins TRBV28 to TRBJ1-1; D is ambiguous. Germline V CDR1 and CDR2: MDHEN, SYDVKM. This CDR3 is 11 amino acids long. The V and J ends lost 5 bases and 7 bases respectively, with 8 bases between them. CDR3 amino acids: CASSLTYEAFF. The CDR3 DNA is TGTGCCAGCAGTCTCACATATGAAGCTTTCTTT.

This chain joins TRBV15 and TRBJ2-1, with 8 positions matching TRBD2. Trimming at V came to 0 bases and at J to 9 bases, leaving 7 bases not matched to a gene. There are 15 residues in the CDR3. The germline CDR1 and CDR2 sequences are LNHNV and YYDKDF (reference sequence). CDR3 loop: CATSRDYGGAGEQFF. CDR3 nucleotides: TGTGCCACCAGCAGAGATTACGGGGGGGCGGGTGAGCAGTTCTTC.